This is a list of T cell receptor beta chains from one sample in a study of response to subunit inactivated influenza vaccine. TCRdb redid the calling of the RT-PCR reads with MiXCR, one entry per CDR3 protein. This sample yields roughly 670,000 distinct CDR3 sequences, of which 14% are seen a single time; about 7.4% belongs to the top ten. The specimen comprised PBMCs from blood, sampled around two weeks before vaccination. The receptors stem from a man aged 45 to 65 who received an inactivated influenza vaccine. CDR3s include the opening cysteine and the closing phenylalanine or tryptophan. The D gene is left open where the match is weak. Clone size, where shown, is once, few, many, or a class for clones that have expanded.

D: .
size: .
J: TRBJ2-1
V: TRBV7-2
DNA: TGTGCCAGCAGCACGCGGATCTACAATGAGCAGTTCTTC
CDR3: CASSTRIYNEQFF

D: TRBD1
size: .
J: TRBJ2-3
V: TRBV6-1
DNA: TGTGCCAGCACCGACGGACAGGGGGCCGCAGATACGCAGTATTTT
CDR3: CASTDGQGAADTQYF

D: TRBD1
size: many
J: TRBJ2-1
V: TRBV10-3
DNA: TGTGCCATCAGACCTACCGGGACAGGCTACAATGAGCAGTTCTTC
CDR3: CAIRPTGTGYNEQFF

D: .
size: few
J: TRBJ2-2
V: TRBV4-2
DNA: TGTGCCAGCAGCCCGACAATAGCGGCAGGGGGAACAGCCGGCCCGGGGGCCGGGGAGCTGTTTTTT
CDR3: CASSPTIAAGGTAGPGAGELFF

D: .
size: .
J: TRBJ2-3
V: TRBV29-1
DNA: TGCAGCGTTGCCCTATACTCCGGGACAGATACGCAGTATTTT
CDR3: CSVALYSGTDTQYF

D: .
size: once
J: TRBJ2-3
V: TRBV20-1
DNA: TGCAGTGCCGGAGTTTACACAGATACGCAGTATTTT
CDR3: CSAGVYTDTQYF

D: .
size: few
J: TRBJ2-1
V: TRBV4-3
DNA: TGCGCCAGCAGCCAATCCCCGGTACTATCCCCCAATGAGCAGTTCTTC
CDR3: CASSQSPVLSPNEQFF

D: TRBD2
size: .
J: TRBJ2-7
V: TRBV5-1
DNA: TGCGCCAGCAGCTTGGCCCTAGCGGGGGGAACCTACGAGCAGTACTTC
CDR3: CASSLALAGGTYEQYF

D: TRBD2
size: few
J: TRBJ2-7
V: TRBV5-6
DNA: TGTGCCAGCAGCTACGGACTAGCGGGTCCCGAGGGGCAGTACTTC
CDR3: CASSYGLAGPEGQYF

D: .
size: .
J: TRBJ2-1
V: TRBV6-2/TRBV6-3
DNA: TGTGCCAGCAGTTACAGCCCCTCCTACAATGAGCAGTTCTTC
CDR3: CASSYSPSYNEQFF

D: TRBD1
size: .
J: TRBJ2-4
V: TRBV10-3
DNA: TGTGCCATCAGTGACAAACGACAGGGTAACATTCAGTACTTC
CDR3: CAISDKRQGNIQYF

D: TRBD2
size: .
J: TRBJ2-3
V: TRBV6-1
DNA: TGTGCCAGTAAGACTAGCGGGGGCGGTACGCAGTATTTT
CDR3: CASKTSGGGTQYF